The subject of this entry is one T cell receptor beta chain. Its antigen has not been determined. Qualities for individual bases were not recorded, and no much larger clone is one base off. The time point label on this specimen signifies: cells obtained before transplantation from donor or recipient. CD3+CD4+ and CD3+CD8+ populations were FACS-sorted from unstimulated pre-transplant donor and recipient cells taken from spleen or lymph nodes. This sample stems from a study of graft-versus-host responses after intestinal transplantation listed by TCRdb under 2021. With respect to the entire study: Recipients received multivisceral, liver-intestinal, or isolated intestinal transplants. All recipients received anti-thymocyte globulin induction followed by maintenance tacrolimus and steroids for about three years. After intestinal transplantation, graft-versus-host and host-versus-graft alloreactive T cell clones in the graft, circulation and bone marrow were tracked using bulk TCR-beta CDR3 sequencing. To identify alloreactive clones, pre-transplant mixed lymphocyte reaction products were sequenced and then compared with unstimulated pre-transplant donor and recipient T cells. The cohort enrolled approximately 24 intestinal transplant recipients, one of whom was a retransplant, and a few patients without pretransplant specimens were excluded. A peak of at least 4% donor T cells among recipient peripheral blood mononuclear cells was the definition used for donor T cell macrochimerism. Rather than being sequenced by the commercial service, samples from a few later patients were sequenced in-house on an Illumina MiSeq and processed with MiXCR.

What the work shows at the level of the full study, not this receptor alone: In the allografts of patients with donor T cell macrochimerism, GvH to HvG T cell clonal ratios were high. Early after transplant, declines in HvG clones were associated with peak levels of circulating GvH clones. Conclusions were limited by the relatively low number and heterogeneity of intestinal transplant patients. GvH clones were detected in recipient bone marrow, and some appeared earlier in ileal mucosa or blood, consistent with an intestinal mucosal origin.

The CDR3 sequence holds 12 residues, the cysteine and phenylalanine included. Just CDR3 DNA is preserved here, 36 bases in frame from base 1. The germline V gene yields MRHNA for CDR1 and SNTAGT for CDR2. V is clipped by 7 bases and J by 5 bases, and the sequence between their germline boundaries is 8 bases long. Library creation used the immunoSEQ multiplex PCR assay. In most patients, genomic DNA was isolated using the Qiagen DNeasy Blood and Tissue Kit and sent frozen to Adaptive Biotechnologies for TCR sequencing. High-throughput TCR-beta CDR3 sequencing of genomic DNA from most patients was performed by Adaptive Biotechnologies. Per the source publication's procedure: TCR sequencing data were retrieved from Adaptive's ImmunoSEQ software for 18 patients, whereas a few other patients were processed with MiXCR and VDJtools. CD4 versus CD8 sorting errors were corrected by removing sequences found in both subsets at a frequency ratio below 5:1. CDR3 nucleotide sequences shared by donor and recipient were removed because the origin of these sequences could not be assigned. At least 2-fold expansion over unstimulated cells and a minimum CFSE-low frequency of 0.002% (template counts) or 0.001% (read counts) were required for clones to be classified as alloreactive. Mappable clones were those detected in sequenced pre-transplant spleen, lymph node, or MLR CFSE-low populations of the donor or recipient. The cumulative frequency of alloreactive clones was calculated as a percentage of all sequences, weighted by copy number. As stored in TCRdb, this immuneACCESS dataset retains in-frame rearrangements with V and J assigned. A fraction of the clones does not appear; measured against another copy, unresolved V genes explain less than half of the discrepancy, and the remainder lacks a known reason. Clone size and V and J calls were adopted from that table, with D and trimming inferred from the DNA. This sample gives around 87,000 clones in total; 85% to 95% of them show up just once. The ten biggest clones cover roughly 0.39% of the sample.

The V and J segments used are TRBV6-4 and TRBJ1-4; a tentative D call is TRBD1 (6 bases match). The material sequenced was unstimulated CD8+ T cells sorted from spleen or lymph node cells, taken before transplant. This receptor was taken from a human donor who was the organ donor for an intestinal transplant. The base sequence is TGTGCCAGCACAGGGGTAAATGAAAAACTGTTTTTT. It codes for CASTGVNEKLFF.